This entry lists 26 T cell receptor beta chains sequenced from one sample in a study of CD8 T cells in Susac syndrome. Random hexamers were used to reverse transcribe roughly 0.5 to 1 ug of RNA. TCRdb redid the calling of the immunoSEQ multiplex PCR reads with MiXCR, one entry per CDR3 protein. The table shows about 190,000 distinct CDR3 sequences, with roughly 94% occurring only once. The sample was CD8+ T cells from PBMCs. These receptors were taken from a human donor with Susac syndrome.

This sequence joins TRBV4-1 and TRBJ1-5; 12 bases map to TRBD1. The CDR3 consists of 19 residues. V dropped 0 bases and J dropped 2; count of bases not matched to a gene: 8. From germline, CDR1 is MGHRA and CDR2 YSYEKL. The chain's CDR3 is CASSQDWDRGRVGNQPQHF. DNA for the CDR3: TGCGCCAGCAGCCAAGATTGGGACAGGGGGCGGGTTGGCAATCAGCCCCAGCATTTT.

J is TRBJ1-2 and V is TRBV5-6; possible D gene TRBD1, 5 bases. CDR1 is SGHDT, CDR2 YYEEEE, per germline. Trimming took off 0 bases at V and 6 bases at J, with 9 bases between the two ends. The CDR3 length is 13 residues. DNA of the CDR3: TGTGCCAGCAGCTTGGTAGGGGAACATGGCTACACCTTC. It codes for CASSLVGEHGYTF.

Note on this clonotype: Sequence at one end of the junction differs from germline and may be a read error. The V call is TRBV7-7, the J call TRBJ2-1, with no clear D. Germline lookup yields CDR1 SSHAT and CDR2 FNYEAQ (reference sequence). This CDR3 has 13 amino acids. The CDR3, as DNA: TGTGCTAGCAGCGACGGACGGCGGAATGAGCAGTTCTTC. Its translation is CASSDGRRNEQFF.

The J gene is TRBJ2-3, the V gene TRBV7-6; D is tentatively TRBD1 or TRBD2 (5 bases each). The CDR3 covers 14 residues. With 0 bases removed from V and 1 base from J, the gap between germline ends came to 5 bases. Germline V lookup: CDR1 SGHVS, CDR2 FNYEAQ. CDR3 loop: CASSLAGGTDTQYF. The CDR3 region has the DNA TGTGCCAGCAGCTTAGCGGGGGGCACAGATACGCAGTATTTT.

The genes are TRBV7-2 and TRBJ2-5; tentatively, D is TRBD1 (7 bases). Deletions cut 0 bases from V and 4 bases from J, with 9 bases between. The CDR3 has 14 amino acids. CDR1 SGHTA and CDR2 FQGNSA come from the germline V gene. The CDR3 is CASSLAQGGETQYF. CDR3 sequence (DNA): TGTGCCAGCAGCTTAGCCCAGGGGGGAGAGACCCAGTACTTC.

The genes are TRBV30 and TRBJ2-7; tentative D call: TRBD2 (6 bases). The V end was cut by 3 bases, the J end by 3 bases, with 15 bases between. Germline V gene sequence: CDR1 GTSNPN, CDR2 SVGIG (reference sequence). The CDR3 contains 14 residues. In DNA, the CDR3 is TGTGCCTGGAGAGAGACCGGGACTCTCTACGAGCAGTACTTC. This translates into CAWRETGTLYEQYF.

This clonotype was observed a single time. V is TRBV27 and J is TRBJ2-3, with 10 bases aligning to TRBD2. Per the germline V gene, CDR1 is MNHEY and CDR2 is SMNVEV (reference sequence). The CDR3 runs 16 residues. V was pared by 2 bases and J by 2 bases, with 4 bases of the junction left unmatched. CDR3: CASSLASGGLTDTQYF. CDR3 in DNA: TGTGCCAGCAGTTTAGCTAGCGGGGGACTCACAGATACGCAGTATTTT.

J is TRBJ2-1 and V is TRBV6-6, with unresolved D. Trimming pared 6 bases from V and 6 bases from J, leaving 9 bases between. Looked up from germline, CDR1 is MNHNY and CDR2 is SVGAGI (reference sequence). The CDR3 contains 12 residues. The chain's CDR3 is CASRNQVNEQFF. CDR3 sequence (DNA): TGTGCCAGCAGAAACCAGGTCAATGAGCAGTTCTTC.

This rearrangement joins TRBV6-5 to TRBJ1-2; possible D gene TRBD1, 6 bases. This CDR3 is 13 amino acids long. V was pared by 2 bases and J by 8 bases, with 12 bases between. The germline V gene encodes CDR1 MNHEY and CDR2 SVGAGI. In DNA form, the CDR3 reads TGTGCCAGCAGTTACGGGGGGGCGGTGGGCTACACCTTC. It is translated as CASSYGGAVGYTF.

The table lists this clonotype with a count of one. This sequence joins TRBV19 and TRBJ1-2; TRBD1 might be the D (5 bases). The ends were cut back, 7 bases at V and 5 bases at J, with 14 bases in the middle. Germline lookup yields CDR1 LNHDA and CDR2 SQIVND (reference sequence). The CDR3 has 13 amino acids. In nucleotides, the CDR3 is TGTGCCAGTACTAATATGGGGCAGTATGGCTACACCTTC. Amino acids: CASTNMGQYGYTF.

The rearrangement uses TRBV9 and TRBJ1-5; maybe TRBD1 (5 bases). Germline V gene lookup returns CDR1 SGDLS and CDR2 YYNGEE. Trimming pared 2 bases from V and 0 bases from J, leaving 9 bases between. CDR3 length: 15 amino acids. CDR3 coding DNA: TGTGCCAGCAGCGTCGGGACGGGTAGCAATCAGCCCCAGCATTTT. Residues: CASSVGTGSNQPQHF.

The genes are TRBV3-1 and TRBJ2-5; possibly TRBD1 for D (5 bases). V was trimmed by 4 bases and J by 5 bases, leaving 17 bases between them. This CDR3 spans 15 amino acids. Germline assignment: CDR1 LGHDT and CDR2 YNNKEL (reference sequence). The CDR3 DNA reads as TGTGCCAGCAGCCCACTCCCCGGGCCAGGGGAGACCCAGTACTTC. Its translation: CASSPLPGPGETQYF.

The V and J genes are TRBV7-9 and TRBJ2-1; D possibly corresponds to TRBD2 (6 bases). The V gene's germline CDR1 is SEHNR and CDR2 FQNEAQ (reference sequence). This CDR3 spans 15 amino acids. Deletions cut 4 bases from V and 5 bases from J, with 15 bases between. As DNA, the CDR3 is TGTGCCAGCAGCTCCCATCTAGCGACCAACAATGAGCAGTTCTTC. Its translation: CASSSHLATNNEQFF.

V and J are TRBV9 and TRBJ1-2, with 8 positions matching TRBD1. V trimming: 0 bases; J trimming: 2 bases; junction bases outside the gene matches: 6. The CDR3 length is 16 residues. Germline values: CDR1 SGDLS, CDR2 YYNGEE. The CDR3 DNA follows: TGTGCCAGCAGCGTAGCCACGGGACAGGCAAACTATGGCTACACCTTC. This sequence encodes CASSVATGQANYGYTF.

The rearrangement joins TRBV12-3 or TRBV12-4 to TRBJ1-2, with unresolved D. The germline V and J ends were trimmed by 7 bases and 6 bases, with 18 bases remaining between them. This CDR3 region has 14 residues. CDR3 in DNA: TGTGCCAGCACTCACGGGTGGGGAGGAAATGGCTACACCTTC. Its translation: CASTHGWGGNGYTF.

The V gene is TRBV9, the J gene TRBJ2-1, with 7 bases fitting TRBD2. Germline values: CDR1 SGDLS, CDR2 YYNGEE. The CDR3 sequence is 14 residues long. The V segment lost 1 base and the J segment 7 bases; nucleotides outside the gene matches: 5. This CDR3 reads CASSVRLAENEQFF. CDR3 coding DNA: TGTGCCAGCAGCGTAAGACTAGCCGAAAATGAGCAGTTCTTC.

The rearrangement links TRBV12-3 or TRBV12-4 to TRBJ1-3; D remains unclear. Trimming took 2 bases from V and 0 from J, leaving 8 bases between them. The CDR3 contains 15 residues. The CDR3 coding sequence is TGTGCCAGCAGTTTAAACGATTTCTCTGGAAACACCATATATTTT. Protein product: CASSLNDFSGNTIYF.

The chain recombines TRBV21-1 with TRBJ2-5. TRBV21-1 is a recognized pseudogene. The CDR3 extends over 15 amino acids. CDR3 loop: CASSKEWAAEETQYF. CDR3 coding DNA: TGTGCCAGCAGCAAAGAATGGGCAGCCGAAGAGACCCAGTACTTC.

The chain recombines TRBV29-1 with TRBJ2-7; no clear D gene. The V gene lost 3 bases and the J gene lost 0 bases, with 9 bases spanning the gap. In germline, CDR1 is SQVTM, CDR2 ANQGSEA. The length of the CDR3 is 13 residues. The CDR3 spells CSVDAGPSYEQYF. DNA for the CDR3: TGCAGCGTTGATGCAGGCCCCTCCTACGAGCAGTACTTC.

V gene TRBV9 combines with J gene TRBJ1-2; the D is unclear. The germline gives CDR1 SGDLS, CDR2 YYNGEE. The CDR3 extends over 14 amino acids. V shed 0 bases and J shed 4 bases, with 10 bases lying between them. Here the CDR3 reads CASSVARAPYGYTF. DNA for the CDR3: TGTGCCAGCAGCGTAGCTCGGGCGCCCTATGGCTACACCTTC.

The rearrangement uses TRBV20-1 and TRBJ1-1; D is uncertain. The CDR3 covers 12 residues. Germline values: CDR1 DFQATT, CDR2 SNEGSKA (reference sequence). V lost 6 bases, J lost 1 base, and 9 bases lay in between. The CDR3 here is CSAAASNTEAFF. CDR3 nucleotides: TGCAGTGCGGCAGCTTCGAACACTGAAGCTTTCTTT.

V and J are TRBV7-9 and TRBJ2-5; D call uncertain. V lost 2 bases, J lost 4 bases, and 8 bases lay in between. There are 13 residues in the CDR3. The germline CDR1 and CDR2 sequences are SEHNR and FQNEAQ (reference sequence). The CDR3 spells CASSLRVSETQYF. Written as DNA, the CDR3 is TGTGCCAGCAGCTTACGAGTATCAGAGACCCAGTACTTC.

This chain joins TRBV4-1 and TRBJ1-2; 8 bases line up with TRBD1. Germline V gene sequence: CDR1 MGHRA, CDR2 YSYEKL. The V and J ends lost 4 bases and 1 base, in that order; junction bases with no gene match: 5. The CDR3 totals 15 residues. For the CDR3, the DNA is TGCGCCAGCAGCCCCTACAGGGGGGATAACTATGGCTACACCTTC. It yields the protein CASSPYRGDNYGYTF.

The CDR3 is CASSVALEHYDNEQFF. The CDR3 DNA sequence: TGTGCCAGCAGCGTAGCGTTGGAGCACTATGACAATGAGCAGTTCTTC. This chain joins TRBV9 and TRBJ2-1, with D unresolved. The CDR3 covers 16 residues. Looked up from germline, CDR1 is SGDLS and CDR2 is YYNGEE. The V gene lost 0 bases and the J gene lost 5 bases, with 15 bases spanning the gap. The full variable domain, its missing parts supplied by reference TRBV9 and TRBJ2-1, is DSGVTQTPKHLITATGQRVTLRCSPRSGDLSVYWYQQSLDQGLQFLIQYYNGEERAKGNILERFSAQQFPDLHSELNLSSLELGDSALYFCASSVALEHYDNEQFFGPGTRLTVL.

This sequence joins TRBV4-1 and TRBJ2-7; 9 nucleotides align to TRBD1. This CDR3 contains 14 residues. The germline CDR1 and CDR2 sequences are MGHRA and YSYEKL. The ends lost 7 bases at V and 6 bases at J; junction bases unmatched: 10. The CDR3 reads CASTKGTGLSEQYF. The DNA for the CDR3 is TGCGCCAGCACGAAGGGGACAGGGCTATCCGAGCAGTACTTC.

This clonotype has just one count. This rearrangement joins TRBV7-9 to TRBJ1-6; D gene uncertain. This CDR3 spans 15 amino acids. The V and J ends lost 3 bases and 7 bases respectively, with 13 bases between them. Germline V lookup: CDR1 SEHNR, CDR2 FQNEAQ (reference sequence). The CDR3, as DNA: TGTGCCAGCAGCTTGCCGACGGTGAGCAATTCACCCCTCCACTTT. Protein product: CASSLPTVSNSPLHF.